These T cell receptor beta chains were read from a single sample in a study of vaccination and CD4 T cells after COVID-19. What these receptors recognize is not known. Using its own MiXCR run on the PCR reads, TCRdb lists one record per CDR3 protein. The table includes over 9,000 distinct CDR3 sequences, 50% to 75% detected once. The sample consisted of cultured CD4+ T cells from blood, taken after SARS-CoV-2 vaccination. These TCRs come from a human donor with COVID-19. Each CDR3 is given with its conserved first and last residue. D genes are given only for firm matches. Rows may omit the clone size; those that give it use once, few, many or a size class.

j_call | clone_size | v_call | d_call | cdr3_nt | cdr3_aa
TRBJ2-5 | - | TRBV6-5 | - | TGTGCCAGCAGTTACTCCGGGACGCTGGATTCGGGGCACCAGTACTTC | CASSYSGTLDSGHQYF
TRBJ2-5 | - | TRBV20-1 | - | TGCAGTGCTAGAGAGTCGGGTATATATACCCAGTACTTC | CSARESGIYTQYF
TRBJ1-2 | few | TRBV27 | TRBD1 | TGTGCCAGCAGCAAAGACCCGGGACAGCGAAATGGCTACACCTTC | CASSKDPGQRNGYTF
TRBJ1-2 | - | TRBV12-3/TRBV12-4 | TRBD1 | TGTGCCAGCAACCAGGACAGGGGAAACGGCTACACCTTC | CASNQDRGNGYTF
TRBJ1-5 | - | TRBV2 | - | TGTGCCAGCAGCCGAGACAGGACTCAGCCCCAGCATTTT | CASSRDRTQPQHF
TRBJ1-1 | - | TRBV7-2 | - | TGTGCCAGCAGCTTTAGGAGGGACACTGAAGCTTTCTTT | CASSFRRDTEAFF
TRBJ1-6 | - | TRBV7-2 | - | TGTGCCAGCAGCTTACTAAGGGGCCAGTCACCCCTCCACTTT | CASSLLRGQSPLHF
TRBJ1-5 | few | TRBV27 | - | TGTGCCAGCAGTACGTACTCGGGGGCTAGCAATCAGCCCCAGCATTTT | CASSTYSGASNQPQHF
TRBJ2-1 | - | TRBV27 | TRBD2 | TGTGCCAGCAGTTTAAACCTGGCGGGAGCAAACAATGAGCAGTTCTTC | CASSLNLAGANNEQFF
TRBJ2-7 | - | TRBV7-2 | TRBD1 | TGTGCCAGCAGCTTAGAACAGGGGGCCTACGAGCAGTACTTC | CASSLEQGAYEQYF
TRBJ2-7 | - | TRBV20-1 | TRBD2 | TGCAGTGCTAGACCGGCGGGACTAGCGGGTTACGAGCAGTACTTC | CSARPAGLAGYEQYF
TRBJ2-1 | - | TRBV20-1 | TRBD1 | TGCAGTGCTAGGGGACAGAAGAATGAGCAGTTCTTC | CSARGQKNEQFF
TRBJ2-1 | - | TRBV20-1 | TRBD1 | TGCAGTGCGGGGACAGGAATTTACAATGAGCAGTTCTTC | CSAGTGIYNEQFF
TRBJ1-1 | - | TRBV20-1 | TRBD1 | TGCAGTGCTAGATTAAGCATGACAGGGACCACTGAAGCTTTCTTT | CSARLSMTGTTEAFF
TRBJ1-5 | - | TRBV2 | TRBD1 | TGTGCCAGCAGGGTCCCGGGACAGGGAGGAACAAATCAGCCCCAGCATTTT | CASRVPGQGGTNQPQHF
TRBJ1-1 | - | TRBV12-3/TRBV12-4 | - | TGTGCCAGCAGTTTGGGGGCGAACACTGAAGCTTTCTTT | CASSLGANTEAFF
TRBJ2-5 | - | TRBV7-9 | - | TGTGCCAGCAGCTTGGAACTCCTGGAGACCCAGTACTTC | CASSLELLETQYF
TRBJ1-1 | few | TRBV19 | - | TGTGCCAGTAAGGTCAGGGGAGTTAACACTGAAGCTTTCTTT | CASKVRGVNTEAFF
TRBJ1-2 | large | TRBV20-1 | TRBD1 | TGCAGTGCTAGCGACAGGGTGGGGTATGGCTACACCTTC | CSASDRVGYGYTF
TRBJ2-2 | - | TRBV10-3 | - | TGTGCCATCAGCACTACCCGGGACCCTAACACCGGGGAGCTGTTTTTT | CAISTTRDPNTGELFF
TRBJ2-5 | - | TRBV20-1 | - | TGCAGTGCTCGGCTAGCTTCTATAGAGACCCAGTACTTC | CSARLASIETQYF
TRBJ2-5 | - | TRBV5-6 | TRBD2 | TGTGCCAGCAGCTTGTTAGATAGCGGGTACCAAGAGACCCAGTACTTC | CASSLLDSGYQETQYF
TRBJ2-1 | - | TRBV11-3 | - | TGTGCCAGCAGCCGGAGAGACAATGAGCAGTTCTTC | CASSRRDNEQFF
TRBJ1-2 | - | TRBV18 | - | TGTGCCAGCTCACTTGGACACCCTAACTATGGCTACACCTTC | CASSLGHPNYGYTF
TRBJ2-7 | - | TRBV7-6 | TRBD2 | TGTGCCAGCAGCTCCGGAAGCGGGGGCAACTCCTACGAGCAGTACTTC | CASSSGSGGNSYEQYF
TRBJ2-5 | - | TRBV11-2 | TRBD1 | TGTGCCAGCAGCTTAGTAGAGCGGCAGGGGGCTGAGACCCAGTACTTC | CASSLVERQGAETQYF
TRBJ2-7 | few | TRBV7-2 | TRBD2 | TGTGCCAGCAGCTTAGTCCGGCCTAGCGGGGGGTCTAACGAGCAGTACTTC | CASSLVRPSGGSNEQYF
TRBJ2-1 | - | TRBV5-8 | TRBD1 | TGTGCCAGCAGCTTCAGGGGGTGGATGAATGAGCAGTTCTTC | CASSFRGWMNEQFF
TRBJ1-1 | few | TRBV7-2 | TRBD1 | TGTGCCAGCAGCTTAGCGACAGGGGCAACGAACACTGAAGCTTTCTTT | CASSLATGATNTEAFF
TRBJ1-1 | - | TRBV25-1 | - | TGTGCCAGCAGTGAATTGGGGACGGTTGAAGCTTTCTTT | CASSELGTVEAFF
TRBJ2-2 | - | TRBV24-1 | - | TGTGCCACCAGTGTTCACACCGGGGAGCTGTTTTTT | CATSVHTGELFF